This TCR beta chain is drawn from a study of long-term antiretroviral therapy in people with HIV. In the study overall: The earliest specimens came about a decade ahead of the 2015 immediate-ART recommendation. Overall study results and limits: Information pertaining to ART adherence, viral resistance or therapeutic modifications was not obtained. Post-ART diversity increased but stayed below transplant donor controls.

In the case of this clone: Its antigen is currently unknown.

Version v3.0 of the immunoSEQ assay ran at survey level. What sequencing targeted per sample was 40,000-50,000 T-cell genomes. The protocol was immunoSEQ multiplex PCR, while the TCRdb copy is restricted to in-frame clones and leaves out a portion. The sample holds 26,000 or so clones, roughly 80% seen once. Specimen: unsorted PBMCs, collected 0.8 years before starting antiretroviral therapy. This sequence originates from a man younger than 35 with HIV.

CDR3 in amino acids: CAISADRANTEAFF. CDR3 nucleotides: TGTGCCATCAGTGCAGACAGGGCCAACACTGAAGCTTTCTTT. V usage is TRBV10-3 and J usage is TRBJ1-1; 7 nucleotides agree with TRBD1. The CDR3 runs to 14 residues. The germline V gene encodes CDR1 ENHRY and CDR2 SYGVKD. V was pared by 4 bases and J by 2 bases, with 4 bases of the junction left unmatched.